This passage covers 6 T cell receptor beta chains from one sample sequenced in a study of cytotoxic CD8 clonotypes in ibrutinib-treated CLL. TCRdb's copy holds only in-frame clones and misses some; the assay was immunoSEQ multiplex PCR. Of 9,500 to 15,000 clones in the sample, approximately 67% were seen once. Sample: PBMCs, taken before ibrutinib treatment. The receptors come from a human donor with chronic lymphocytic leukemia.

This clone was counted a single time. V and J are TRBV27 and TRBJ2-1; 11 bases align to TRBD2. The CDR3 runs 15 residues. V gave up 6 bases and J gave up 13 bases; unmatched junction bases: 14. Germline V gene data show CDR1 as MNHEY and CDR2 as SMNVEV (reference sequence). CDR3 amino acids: CASSAGVASGGIQFF. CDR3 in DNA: TGTGCCAGCAGCGCGGGAGTGGCTAGCGGGGGGATTCAGTTCTTC.

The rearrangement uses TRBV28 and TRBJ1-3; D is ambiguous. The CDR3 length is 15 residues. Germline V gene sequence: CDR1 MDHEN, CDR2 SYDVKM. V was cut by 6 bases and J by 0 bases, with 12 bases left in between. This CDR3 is CASSPRHLSGNTIYF. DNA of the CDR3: TGTGCCAGCAGCCCCAGACACCTCTCTGGAAACACCATATATTTT.

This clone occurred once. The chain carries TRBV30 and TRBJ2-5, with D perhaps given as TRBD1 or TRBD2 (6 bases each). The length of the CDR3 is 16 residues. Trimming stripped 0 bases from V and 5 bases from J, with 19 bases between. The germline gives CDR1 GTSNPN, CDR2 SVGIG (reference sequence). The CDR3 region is CAWSVLSGGLEETQYF. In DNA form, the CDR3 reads TGTGCCTGGAGTGTACTGTCCGGGGGCCTGGAGGAGACCCAGTACTTC.

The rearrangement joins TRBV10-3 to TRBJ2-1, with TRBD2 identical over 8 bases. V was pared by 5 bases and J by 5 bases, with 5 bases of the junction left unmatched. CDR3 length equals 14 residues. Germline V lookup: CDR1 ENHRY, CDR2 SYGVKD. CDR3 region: CAISPLAEHNEQFF. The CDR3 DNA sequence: TGTGCCATCAGTCCACTAGCGGAGCACAATGAGCAGTTCTTC.

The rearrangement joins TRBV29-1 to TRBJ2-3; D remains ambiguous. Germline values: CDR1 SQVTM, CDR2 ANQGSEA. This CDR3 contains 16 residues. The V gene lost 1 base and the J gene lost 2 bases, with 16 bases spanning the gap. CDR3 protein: CSVEVGGKVITDTQYF. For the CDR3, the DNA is TGCAGCGTTGAAGTGGGTGGGAAAGTAATCACAGATACGCAGTATTTT.

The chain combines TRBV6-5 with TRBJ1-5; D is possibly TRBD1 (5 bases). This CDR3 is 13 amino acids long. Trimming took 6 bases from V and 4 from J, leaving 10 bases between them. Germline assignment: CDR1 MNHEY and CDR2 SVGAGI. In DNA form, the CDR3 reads TGTGCCAGCAGCAGGGACGGAAATCAGCCCCAGCATTTT. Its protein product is CASSRDGNQPQHF.